This T cell receptor (beta chain) was recovered during a study of CD8 T cells in Susac syndrome. Study as a whole: Patients with Susac syndrome were therapy-naive, on corticosteroids, or on intravenous immunoglobulin alone at blood draw.

V lost 8 bases, J lost 5 bases, and 19 bases lay in between. Germline values: CDR1 SEHNR, CDR2 FQNEAQ (reference sequence). The CDR3 length is 14 residues. RNA amounts of about 0.5 to 1 ug underwent reverse transcription with random hexamers. A single record per CDR3 protein comes from TCRdb applying MiXCR to the immunoSEQ multiplex PCR reads. The data show about 130,000 distinct CDR3 sequences, around 96% seen once. This receptor was identified in a human donor with Susac syndrome. The chain links TRBV7-9 to TRBJ2-7; no clear D. Sequencing input: CD8+ T cells from PBMCs. The chain's CDR3 is CASGPAGATDEQYF. CDR3 bases: TGTGCCAGCGGGCCGGCCGGAGCCACCGACGAGCAGTACTTC.